This T cell receptor beta chain was sequenced during a study of neurological immune-mediated disorders. This clonotype appeared a single time. Its antigen is currently unknown. This may arise from a read error, as a much more abundant clone is one base away. V lost 8 bases, J lost 1 base, and 19 bases lay in between. The CDR3 runs 16 residues. In germline, CDR1 is MNHEY, CDR2 SVGAGI. Study-level results: A possible signature was seen in one related-CDR3 cluster, into which phylogenetic grouping placed the repertoires of 18 of 34 multiple sclerosis patients. As far as clinical or MRI features were concerned, none was associated with the multiple sclerosis repertoire cluster. The level of TCR clonal expansion was highest in patients with HTLV-1-associated myelopathy and lowest in multiple sclerosis, where it fell below the level seen in healthy controls.

As for the cDNA, it was generated by 5'RACE with 10-nucleotide random UMIs. MiXCR was run by TCRdb on the 5' RACE reads, yielding one entry per CDR3 protein. Altogether over 60,000 distinct CDR3 sequences are present, 4.8% being singletons, with the ten largest covering over 2%. The chain is built from TRBV6-5 and TRBJ2-3; tentatively, D is TRBD2 (7 bases). This TCR came from a woman aged 70-85 years with multiple sclerosis. Sequenced: PBMCs. DNA for the CDR3: TGTGCCAGCCGGCTAGAGGGGGGGGCGGGCACAGATACGCAGTATTTT. Translated: CASRLEGGAGTDTQYF.